The rows below give T cell receptor beta chains drawn from one sample of a study of blood T cell repertoires in COVID-19. The assay was immunoSEQ multiplex PCR, and TCRdb's table has in-frame clones only and misses some. The sample includes 250,000 or so clones, approximately 81% of them seen just once. Sequenced: PBMCs or T cells enriched from blood (not recorded which). Receptors were obtained from a woman between 50 and 59 years old who had been exposed to COVID-19. The CDR3 runs from the conserved cysteine through the conserved F or W. The D gene is left open where the match is weak. Part of the rows lack a size; the others show once, few, many or a class for expanded clones.

TRBV7-8,-,-,TRBJ1-1,CASSFSLNTEAFF,TGTGCCAGCAGCTTCTCCTTAAACACTGAAGCTTTCTTT
TRBV28,-,-,TRBJ2-2,CASSKTENTGELFF,TGTGCCAGCAGCAAAACAGAAAACACCGGGGAGCTGTTTTTT
TRBV5-1,once,-,TRBJ1-5,CPQTAYSNQPQHF,TGCCCCCAGACAGCCTATAGCAATCAGCCCCAGCATTTT
TRBV13,-,TRBD2,TRBJ2-1,CASSLWGGVPVNEQFF,TGTGCCAGCAGCTTATGGGGGGGGGTACCCGTCAATGAGCAGTTCTTC
TRBV24-1,-,-,TRBJ1-1,CATSETGNTEAFF,TGTGCCACCAGTGAGACAGGAAACACTGAAGCTTTCTTT
TRBV5-6,-,TRBD2,TRBJ2-5,CASSLGAGGPGRETQYF,TGTGCCAGCAGCTTGGGCGCGGGGGGGCCGGGTAGGGAGACCCAGTACTTC
TRBV19,-,TRBD1,TRBJ1-5,CASISSTGPQPQHF,TGTGCCAGTATTTCTTCGACAGGGCCCCAACCCCAGCATTTT
TRBV29-1,once,-,TRBJ1-1,CSVVRGLNTEAFF,TGCAGCGTAGTAAGGGGTTTGAACACTGAAGCTTTCTTT
TRBV29-1,-,TRBD2,TRBJ2-7,CSVSPGGARYEQYF,TGCAGCGTATCCCCCGGGGGGGCCCGCTACGAGCAGTACTTC
TRBV14,-,TRBD1,TRBJ1-2,CASSRTGLGGYTF,TGTGCCAGCAGCCGGACAGGGTTAGGCGGCTACACCTTC
TRBV2,-,TRBD1,TRBJ1-4,CASSYQGGGEKLFF,TGTGCCAGCAGTTACCAAGGGGGCGGTGAAAAACTGTTTTTT
TRBV5-1,-,-,TRBJ1-1,CASSLVGGPGGTEAFF,TGCGCCAGCAGCTTGGTTGGCGGTCCCGGAGGCACTGAAGCTTTCTTT
TRBV18,-,-,TRBJ1-1,CASSPLQGSAFF,TGTGCCAGCTCACCACTACAGGGTTCAGCTTTCTTT
TRBV10-3,few,-,TRBJ1-6,CAISESVGANSPLHF,TGTGCCATCAGTGAGTCCGTTGGGGCGAATTCACCCCTCCACTTT
TRBV6-4,-,-,TRBJ1-6,CASSDPPGTLNSPLHF,TGTGCCAGCAGTGACCCCCCCGGGACTCTAAATTCACCCCTCCACTTT
TRBV6-5,-,TRBD2,TRBJ2-1,CASSLRGVYNEQFF,TGTGCCAGCAGCCTCCGGGGGGTATACAATGAGCAGTTCTTC
TRBV19,-,TRBD1,TRBJ1-1,CASTSGTGEKDTEAFF,TGTGCCAGTACCTCCGGGACAGGGGAAAAGGACACTGAAGCTTTCTTT
TRBV7-3,-,-,TRBJ2-6,CASSLGGSGANVLTF,TGTGCCAGCAGTCTCGGAGGATCTGGGGCCAACGTCCTGACTTTC
TRBV6-4,-,TRBD1,TRBJ2-5,CASSDSGTGGWETQYF,TGTGCCAGCAGTGACTCCGGGACAGGGGGTTGGGAGACCCAGTACTTC
TRBV7-8,-,TRBD1,TRBJ1-6,CASSLGDRDSPLHF,TGTGCCAGCAGCTTAGGGGACAGAGATTCACCCCTCCACTTT
TRBV2,once,TRBD1,TRBJ1-5,CASKVSGGYNQPQHF,TGTGCCAGCAAGGTTTCAGGGGGATACAATCAGCCCCAGCATTTT
TRBV4-3,-,TRBD1,TRBJ1-2,CASSQDWSTGSYGYTF,TGCGCCAGCAGCCAAGATTGGTCGACAGGGAGCTATGGCTACACCTTC
TRBV20-1,-,-,TRBJ2-7,CSASTEFQDGFSYEQYF,TGCAGTGCTAGTACGGAGTTTCAAGACGGATTTTCCTACGAGCAGTACTTC
TRBV19,-,TRBD1,TRBJ2-5,CASSPSHRGQETQYF,TGTGCCAGTTCACCCTCACACAGGGGGCAGGAGACCCAGTACTTC
TRBV28,-,-,TRBJ1-2,CASSFHRLVIYGYTF,TGTGCCAGCAGTTTCCATAGACTCGTTATCTATGGCTACACCTTC
TRBV15,-,-,TRBJ1-1,CATNPGDSYTEAFF,TGTGCCACCAACCCGGGGGACTCGTACACTGAAGCTTTCTTT
TRBV6-5,-,-,TRBJ1-1,CASSSGAGTEAFF,TGTGCCAGCAGTTCAGGGGCGGGCACTGAAGCTTTCTTT
TRBV28,-,-,TRBJ2-5,CASSLTGVGQETQYF,TGTGCCAGCAGTTTAACGGGGGTGGGACAAGAGACCCAGTACTTC
TRBV6-5,-,-,TRBJ2-3,CASSTGGLVDTQYF,TGTGCCAGCAGCACGGGGGGCTTGGTAGATACGCAGTATTTT
TRBV5-1,many,-,TRBJ1-5,CASSREGQGNQPQHF,TGCGCCAGCAGCCGGGAGGGGCAGGGCAATCAGCCCCAGCATTTT
TRBV5-1,once,-,TRBJ2-7,CASSVPSSGSSYEQYF,TGCGCCAGCAGCGTTCCTTCCTCGGGTAGCTCCTACGAGCAGTACTTC
TRBV19,-,-,TRBJ1-5,CASRPRGQDQPQHF,TGTGCCAGTAGGCCGAGAGGGCAGGATCAGCCCCAGCATTTT
TRBV29-1,-,TRBD1,TRBJ2-2,CSVDTGTAHGELFF,TGCAGCGTTGACACCGGGACAGCCCACGGGGAGCTGTTTTTT
TRBV10-3,-,-,TRBJ1-1,CAISSPGGRNTEAFF,TGTGCCATCAGCTCCCCCGGTGGGAGGAACACTGAAGCTTTCTTT
TRBV6-4,-,-,TRBJ1-1,CASSVTPGGAEAFF,TGTGCCAGCAGTGTCACCCCGGGGGGAGCTGAAGCTTTCTTT
TRBV6-5,-,-,TRBJ2-5,CASLVAGPSGTQYF,TGTGCCAGCCTGGTGGCTGGGCCCTCCGGGACCCAGTACTTC
TRBV11-2,-,TRBD1,TRBJ1-2,CASSPDGDRGYGYTF,TGTGCCAGCAGCCCCGACGGGGACAGGGGCTATGGCTACACCTTC
TRBV6-5,-,-,TRBJ2-7,CASSYSSSYEQYF,TGTGCCAGCAGTTACTCGTCCAGCTACGAGCAGTACTTC
TRBV3-1/TRBV3-2,-,TRBD1,TRBJ1-2,CASSQEEGAGYGYTF,TGTGCCAGCAGCCAAGAAGAGGGGGCGGGGTATGGCTACACCTTC
TRBV24-1,-,-,TRBJ1-1,CATSDPLSGGTEAFF,TGTGCCACCAGTGATCCCCTCTCGGGGGGCACTGAAGCTTTCTTT
TRBV13,-,-,TRBJ2-7,CASSLSGEQYF,TGTGCCAGCAGCTTAAGCGGCGAGCAGTACTTC
TRBV6-6,-,TRBD2,TRBJ2-1,CASTKPSGGYNEQFF,TGTGCCAGCACCAAGCCAAGCGGGGGCTACAATGAGCAGTTCTTC
TRBV28,-,TRBD1,TRBJ2-4,CASSPSGTPGGNIQYF,TGTGCCAGCAGTCCGTCCGGGACCCCAGGGGGAAACATTCAGTACTTC
TRBV6-6,few,TRBD1,TRBJ1-1,CASSRGRQLLPGGAFF,TGTGCCAGCAGTAGGGGGCGACAGCTCCTACCCGGCGGAGCTTTCTTT
TRBV11-2,few,-,TRBJ1-2,CASSLDRVYGYTF,TGTGCCAGCAGCCTGGACAGAGTCTATGGCTACACCTTC
TRBV25-1,-,-,TRBJ1-1,CASRFGWAPKAFF,TGTGCCAGCAGGTTCGGCTGGGCTCCAAAAGCTTTCTTT
TRBV11-2,-,TRBD1,TRBJ1-4,CASSLRTGGEKLFF,TGTGCCAGCAGCTTAAGGACAGGAGGAGAAAAACTGTTTTTT
TRBV29-1,-,-,TRBJ2-7,CSVARGYEQYF,TGCAGCGTCGCTCGGGGGTACGAGCAGTACTTC
TRBV11-2,-,TRBD1,TRBJ1-1,CASSLGGTGDAFF,TGTGCCAGCAGCTTAGGGGGGACAGGAGACGCTTTCTTT
TRBV7-8,-,-,TRBJ2-5,CASSLGTASRETQYF,TGTGCCAGCAGCTTAGGAACAGCAAGTAGGGAGACCCAGTACTTC
TRBV7-8,-,-,TRBJ1-1,CASGTGVKNTEAFF,TGTGCCAGCGGAACAGGAGTTAAGAACACTGAAGCTTTCTTT
TRBV5-1,-,TRBD1,TRBJ2-2,CASSFGTGGTGELFF,TGCGCCAGCAGCTTCGGGACAGGGGGCACCGGGGAGCTGTTTTTT
TRBV7-2,-,TRBD1,TRBJ1-2,CASSLGPQGARGYTF,TGTGCCAGCAGCTTAGGGCCCCAGGGGGCGCGAGGCTACACCTTC